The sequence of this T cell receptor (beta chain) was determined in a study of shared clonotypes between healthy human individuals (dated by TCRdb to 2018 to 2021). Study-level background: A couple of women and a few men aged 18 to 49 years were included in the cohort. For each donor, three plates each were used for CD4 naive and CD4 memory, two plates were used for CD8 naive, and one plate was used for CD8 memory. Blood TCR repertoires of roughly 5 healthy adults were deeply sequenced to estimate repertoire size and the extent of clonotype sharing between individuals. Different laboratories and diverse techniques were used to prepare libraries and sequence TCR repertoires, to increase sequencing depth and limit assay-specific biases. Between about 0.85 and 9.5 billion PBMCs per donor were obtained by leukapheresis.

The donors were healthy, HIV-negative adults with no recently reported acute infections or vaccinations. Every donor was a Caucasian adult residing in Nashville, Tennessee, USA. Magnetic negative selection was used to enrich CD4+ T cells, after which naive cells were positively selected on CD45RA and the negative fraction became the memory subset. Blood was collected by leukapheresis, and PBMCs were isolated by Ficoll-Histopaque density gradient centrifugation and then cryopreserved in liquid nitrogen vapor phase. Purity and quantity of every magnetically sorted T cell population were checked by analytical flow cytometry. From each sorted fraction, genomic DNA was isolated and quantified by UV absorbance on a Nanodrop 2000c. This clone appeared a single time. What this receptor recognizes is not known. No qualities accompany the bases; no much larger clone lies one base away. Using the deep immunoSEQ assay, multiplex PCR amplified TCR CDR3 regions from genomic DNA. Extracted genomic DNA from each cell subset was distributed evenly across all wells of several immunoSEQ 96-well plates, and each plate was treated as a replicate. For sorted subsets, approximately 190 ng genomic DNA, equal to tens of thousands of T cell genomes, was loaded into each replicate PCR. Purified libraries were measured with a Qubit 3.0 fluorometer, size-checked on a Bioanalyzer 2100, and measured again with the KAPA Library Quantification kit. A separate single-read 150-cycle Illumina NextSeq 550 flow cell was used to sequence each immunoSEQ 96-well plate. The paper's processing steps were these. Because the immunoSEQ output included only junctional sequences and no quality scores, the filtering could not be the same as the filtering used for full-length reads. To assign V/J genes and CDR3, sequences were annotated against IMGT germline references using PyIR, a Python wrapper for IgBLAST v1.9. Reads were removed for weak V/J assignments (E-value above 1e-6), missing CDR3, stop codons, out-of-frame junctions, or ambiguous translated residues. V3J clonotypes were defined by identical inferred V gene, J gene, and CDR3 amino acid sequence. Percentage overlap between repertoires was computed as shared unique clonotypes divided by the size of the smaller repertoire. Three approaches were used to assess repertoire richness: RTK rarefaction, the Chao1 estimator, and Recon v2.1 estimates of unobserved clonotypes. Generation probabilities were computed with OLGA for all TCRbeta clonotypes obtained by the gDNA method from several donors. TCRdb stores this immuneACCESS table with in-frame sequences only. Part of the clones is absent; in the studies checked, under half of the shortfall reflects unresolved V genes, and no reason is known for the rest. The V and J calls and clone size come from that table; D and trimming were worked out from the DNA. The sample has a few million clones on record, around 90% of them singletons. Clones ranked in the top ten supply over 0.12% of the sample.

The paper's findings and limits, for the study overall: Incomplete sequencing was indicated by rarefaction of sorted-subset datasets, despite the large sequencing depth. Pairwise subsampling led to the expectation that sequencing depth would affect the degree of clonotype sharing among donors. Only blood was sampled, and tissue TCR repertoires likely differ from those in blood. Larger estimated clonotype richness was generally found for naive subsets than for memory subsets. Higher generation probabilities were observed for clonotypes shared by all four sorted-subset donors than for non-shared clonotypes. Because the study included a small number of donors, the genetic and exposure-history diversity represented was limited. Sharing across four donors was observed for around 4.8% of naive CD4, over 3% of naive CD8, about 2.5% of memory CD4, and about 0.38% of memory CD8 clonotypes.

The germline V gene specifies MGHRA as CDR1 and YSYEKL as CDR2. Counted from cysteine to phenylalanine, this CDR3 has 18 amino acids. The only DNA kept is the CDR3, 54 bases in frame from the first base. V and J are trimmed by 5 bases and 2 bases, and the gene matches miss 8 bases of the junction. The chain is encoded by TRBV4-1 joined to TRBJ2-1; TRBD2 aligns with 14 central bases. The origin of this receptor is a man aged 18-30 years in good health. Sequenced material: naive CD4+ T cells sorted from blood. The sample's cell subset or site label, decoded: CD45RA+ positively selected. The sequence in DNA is TGCGCCAGCAGCGTCGGGACTAGCGGGAGTTTGGCCTACAATGAGCAGTTCTTC. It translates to CASSVGTSGSLAYNEQFF.